This T cell receptor beta chain was captured by sequencing in a study of blood T cell repertoires in COVID-19. Per the original data handling: How many nucleated cells were present was estimated from reference gene primer amplification. Sequencing used immunoSEQ multiplex PCR; TCRdb keeps in-frame clones, though not all of them. The DNA was the basis for D and trimming; V, J and clone size are from that table. Counted here are about 320,000 clones, 75% to 90% occurring once; the ten biggest clones make up around 4.8%. The source is a man aged 55 to 70 who had recovered from COVID-19. The sequenced sample consisted of PBMCs or T cells enriched from blood (not recorded which).

The CDR3 sequence is CASSPGALIGREKLFF. In DNA form, the CDR3 reads TGTGCCAGCAGTCCGGGAGCCTTGATAGGGAGGGAAAAACTGTTTTTT. The gene calls are TRBV27 and TRBJ1-4; D gene uncertain. The CDR3 length is 16 residues. Trimming stripped 5 bases from V and 8 bases from J, with 21 bases between. Germline assignment: CDR1 MNHEY and CDR2 SMNVEV (reference sequence).